The sequence of this TCR beta chain was determined in a study of cytomegalovirus exposure and HLA in healthy donors. Comments on this clone: The antigen is unknown.

Study-level findings and limits: Three CMV-associated chains proved CMV antigen-specific in vitro.

The PCR made use of 60 Vbeta and 13 Jbeta primers. Method: immunoSEQ multiplex PCR; TCRdb's copy keeps in-frame clones and lacks some. The sample has over 150,000 clones; about 75% are singletons. CDR1 is SGHRS, CDR2 YFSETQ, per germline. Trimming cost V 3 bases and J 1 base; bases outside gene matches: 5. CDR3 size: 15 residues. The V call is TRBV5-1, the J call TRBJ2-7; 9 bases agree with TRBD1. Sequencing input: PBMCs. The receptor's source is a male donor in good health and CMV-seronegative. The DNA for the CDR3 is TGCGCCAGCAGCTGGGGACAGGGAGAGTCCTACGAGCAGTACTTC. The encoded protein is CASSWGQGESYEQYF. Complete variable domain (other parts from reference TRBV5-1 and TRBJ2-7): KAGVTQTPRYLIKTRGQQVTLSCSPISGHRSVSWYQQTPGQGLQFLFEYFSETQRNKGNFPGRFSGRQFSNSRSEMNVSTLELGDSALYLCASSWGQGESYEQYFGPGTRLTVT.